A few counts support the clone carrying this T cell receptor beta chain. This entry belongs to a study of cytomegalovirus exposure and HLA in healthy donors. The study ran its PCR with 60 Vbeta and 13 Jbeta primers. Only in-frame clones appear in the TCRdb table, and some are missing; sequencing was by immunoSEQ multiplex PCR. Of roughly 80,000 clones in the sample, roughly 72% were seen once. The CDR3 extends over 12 amino acids. Trimming removed 6 bases from V and 7 bases from J, with 13 bases in between. Germline lookup yields CDR1 MNHNY and CDR2 SVGAGI (reference sequence). This chain joins TRBV6-6 and TRBJ2-7; D is unresolved. The sequencing input was PBMCs. The sequence was obtained from a woman aged 45-65 years in good health and CMV-seropositive. The CDR3, as DNA: TGTGCCAGCAGCTCCCTTCGAGGAGAGCAGTACTTC. Residues: CASSSLRGEQYF.